Presented here are 14 T cell receptor beta chains from one specimen sequenced in a study of shared T cell receptors in the human thymus. Clones were sequenced by immunoSEQ multiplex PCR, and TCRdb holds only the in-frame ones, with some missing. This sample yields hundreds of thousands of clones, of which approximately 87% are seen a single time; 0.0094% belongs to the top ten. The sample was also reused in another study, on human thymus T cells.

The sequencing input was thymocytes. These receptors were obtained from a boy younger than two with a congenital heart defect.

J is TRBJ2-3 and V is TRBV7-9; D perhaps matches TRBD2 (5 bases). CDR3 length equals 16 residues. Trimming cost V 7 bases and J 0 bases, with 17 bases left between them. Germline V gives CDR1 SEHNR, CDR2 FQNEAQ (reference sequence). The CDR3 bases are TGTGCCAGCAAACACGGGAAGAAAGGGAGCACAGATACGCAGTATTTT. Amino acid sequence: CASKHGKKGSTDTQYF.

V and J are TRBV4-1 and TRBJ1-1, with D perhaps TRBD1 (6 bases). The CDR3 extends over 16 amino acids. Trimming took off 6 bases at V and 1 base at J, with 18 bases between the two ends. Germline V gene sequence: CDR1 MGHRA, CDR2 YSYEKL. CDR3 DNA sequence: TGCGCCAGCAGTAGGGCAACGGGACAAACGAACACTGAAGCTTTCTTT. Protein product: CASSRATGQTNTEAFF.

A single count supports this clone. V usage is TRBV4-1 and J usage is TRBJ2-1, with TRBD1 matching over 8 bases. The CDR3 totals 17 residues. V dropped 0 bases and J dropped 3; count of bases not matched to a gene: 7. In germline, CDR1 is MGHRA, CDR2 YSYEKL. The DNA of the CDR3 is TGCGCCAGCAGCCAAGATTGGGGGGACAGGTTCTACAATGAGCAGTTCTTC. As protein: CASSQDWGDRFYNEQFF.

This rearrangement joins TRBV29-1 to TRBJ1-3; TRBD1 is a possible D gene (6 bases). Germline V gene lookup returns CDR1 SQVTM and CDR2 ANQGSEA. This CDR3 is built from 11 residues. V lost 3 bases, J lost 7 bases, and 7 bases lay in between. CDR3: CSVDTGNTIYF. The CDR3 DNA reads as TGCAGCGTTGATACAGGGAACACCATATATTTT.

V and J are TRBV7-9 and TRBJ2-5, with TRBD2 as a possible D gene (6 bases). The CDR3 extends over 14 amino acids. V lost 4 bases, J lost 1 base, and 10 bases lay in between. CDR1 SEHNR and CDR2 FQNEAQ come from the germline V gene (reference sequence). The CDR3 DNA sequence: TGTGCCAGCAGCTCATATAGCGGCCAAGAGACCCAGTACTTC. As protein: CASSSYSGQETQYF.

The rearrangement joins TRBV7-2 to TRBJ2-4; 9 nucleotides agree with TRBD2. Germline V gives CDR1 SGHTA, CDR2 FQGNSA. Losses at the gene ends were 1 base for V and 3 bases for J; bases not matched to a gene: 10. The CDR3 consists of 18 residues. CDR3 nucleotides: TGTGCCAGCAGCTTAGTGTCGGCGGGGGGGAGGTTCAAAAACATTCAGTACTTC. Protein: CASSLVSAGGRFKNIQYF.

The chain uses TRBV29-1 and TRBJ2-2; 9 bases align to TRBD1. V dropped 2 bases and J dropped 0; count of bases not matched to a gene: 10. CDR3 size: 18 residues. Germline CDR1 and CDR2: SQVTM and ANQGSEA. The CDR3 spells CSVELHRGPNSNTGELFF. CDR3 nucleotide sequence: TGCAGCGTTGAACTCCACAGGGGGCCGAACTCGAACACCGGGGAGCTGTTTTTT.

The chain carries TRBV5-6 and TRBJ2-3; weak D call: TRBD2 (6 bases). The germline V gene has CDR1 SGHDT and CDR2 YYEEEE. There are 18 residues in the CDR3. V was clipped by 0 bases and J by 5 bases, with 22 bases between them. CDR3 nucleotides: TGTGCCAGCAGCTTGGGGGGGGTGTTAGCCGGCGGACTAGATACGCAGTATTTT. It yields the protein CASSLGGVLAGGLDTQYF.

The chain joins TRBV14 to TRBJ2-7, with TRBD1 matching over 7 bases. This CDR3 has 14 residues. Germline CDR1 and CDR2: SGHDN and FVKESK. Trimming cost V 7 bases and J 3 bases; bases outside gene matches: 9. The CDR3 is CASNRQGVFYEQYF. CDR3 coding DNA: TGTGCCAGCAACCGGCAGGGGGTATTCTACGAGCAGTACTTC.

The chain carries TRBV29-1 and TRBJ1-2, with D possibly being TRBD1 (5 bases). V lost 4 bases and J 5 bases, leaving 14 bases between the germline ends. Germline V gene data show CDR1 as SQVTM and CDR2 as ANQGSEA. The CDR3 is 13 residues long. CDR3 coding DNA: TGCAGCGTTGCCGTTTCGGGGGTATATGGCTACACCTTC. Protein sequence: CSVAVSGVYGYTF.

The V call is TRBV4-1, the J call TRBJ2-7; 7 positions match TRBD1. Germline V gene sequence: CDR1 MGHRA, CDR2 YSYEKL. J gave up 4 bases and V 6 bases, and 9 bases lay outside the gene matches. The CDR3 covers 14 residues. CDR3 bases: TGCGCCAGCAGTCCCGGGACAGTCCCATACGAGCAGTACTTC. Translating gives CASSPGTVPYEQYF.

The chain carries TRBV7-2 and TRBJ1-2, with TRBD1 matching over 11 bases. The CDR3 spans 16 residues. J lost 4 bases, V lost 3 bases, and 7 bases had no gene match. Germline loops: CDR1 SGHTA, CDR2 FQGNSA. Here the CDR3 DNA reads TGTGCCAGCAGCTTTAACAGGACAGGGGGCAGCTATGGCTACACCTTC. Translation gives CASSFNRTGGSYGYTF.

The rearrangement joins TRBV28 to TRBJ1-6; 10 bases match TRBD1. The germline V gene encodes CDR1 MDHEN and CDR2 SYDVKM. Trimming removed 2 bases from V and 0 bases from J; junction bases left unmatched: 1. The CDR3 consists of 17 residues. CDR3 nucleotides: TGTGCCAGCAGTTTAAGACAGGGGGCCTCCTATAATTCACCCCTCCACTTT. Residues: CASSLRQGASYNSPLHF.

The chain employs TRBV13 and TRBJ2-3, with 11 bases fitting TRBD2. Trimming took 0 bases from V and 3 from J; bases not matched to a gene: 5. Per germline, CDR1 PRHDT and CDR2 FYEKMQ (reference sequence). The CDR3 has 17 amino acids. Written as DNA, the CDR3 is TGTGCCAGCAGCTTAGGGACTAGCGGGATGAGGACAGATACGCAGTATTTT. As protein: CASSLGTSGMRTDTQYF.